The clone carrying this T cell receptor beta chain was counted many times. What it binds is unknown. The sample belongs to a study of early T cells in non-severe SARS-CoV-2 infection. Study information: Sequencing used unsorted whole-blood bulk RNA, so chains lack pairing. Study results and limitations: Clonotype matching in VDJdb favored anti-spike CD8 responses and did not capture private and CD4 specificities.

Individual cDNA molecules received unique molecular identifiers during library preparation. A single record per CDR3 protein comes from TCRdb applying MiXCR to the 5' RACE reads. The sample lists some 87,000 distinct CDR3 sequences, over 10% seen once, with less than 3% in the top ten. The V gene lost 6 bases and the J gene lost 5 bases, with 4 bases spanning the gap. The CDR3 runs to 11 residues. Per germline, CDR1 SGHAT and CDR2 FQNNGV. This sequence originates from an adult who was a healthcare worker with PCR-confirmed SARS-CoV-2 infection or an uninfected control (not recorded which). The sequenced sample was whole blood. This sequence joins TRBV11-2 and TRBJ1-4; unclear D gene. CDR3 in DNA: TGTGCCAGCAGACTAAATGAAAAACTGTTTTTT. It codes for CASRLNEKLFF.